The 10 T cell receptor beta chains presented below share a single source sample, sequenced in a study of tumor and adjacent non-tumor tissue in lung cancer (dated by TCRdb to 2016 to 2019). RNA was extracted from bulk unsorted tissue and checked for quality with a NanoDrop ND-1000 and an Agilent 2100. Libraries were built with multiplex PCR. Sequencing was carried out with an Illumina HiSeq 2500. Following protocols modified from ARM-PCR, the researchers constructed TCRbeta libraries through three rounds of nested PCR with primers (Table S4). Using fastp trimming at Q25 and MiXCR clonotype assembly, TCRdb reanalyzed the public sequencing data and kept in-frame beta chains. Entries are consolidated by CDR3 protein sequence, retaining the most common genes and DNA. Across this sample there are 120,000 or so distinct CDR3 sequences, with over 70% seen only once. The ten largest account for 20% to 25% of the sample.

What was sequenced was lung tumor tissue. The receptor set was obtained from a man aged 65 to 85 with non-small cell lung cancer.

A note on this clonotype: Compared with germline, one end of the junction differs, possibly owing to a read error. The chain combines TRBV12-3 or TRBV12-4 with TRBJ1-5; a possible D gene is TRBD1 (5 bases). The CDR3 runs to 14 residues. CDR3 sequence (DNA): TGTGCCAGCAGTGGAAGCAGGGAAGATCAGTCCCAGCATTTT. It yields the protein CASSGSREDQSQHF.

Comment on this clonotype: Without the conserved terminal phenylalanine or tryptophan, this CDR3 likely stems from a read error. The genes are TRBV4-1 and TRBJ1-1, with D perhaps matching TRBD1 (6 bases). CDR1 and CDR2 from the germline V gene are MGHRA and YSYEKL. V was cut by 3 bases and J by 0 bases, with 11 bases left in between. CDR3 size: 15 residues. In DNA, the CDR3 is TGCGCCAGCAGCCATGTTACAGGGTTGAACACTGAAGCTTTCATT. This codes for CASSHVTGLNTEAFI.

This chain links TRBV5-5 with TRBJ2-1; 8 bases align to TRBD2. The germline CDR1 and CDR2 sequences are SGHKS and YYEKEE (reference sequence). V shed 6 bases, J shed 0 bases, and the junction held 11 bases outside the gene matches. CDR3 length: 17 amino acids. CDR3 sequence reads: CASTSAFGTSSYNEQFF. As DNA, the CDR3 is TGTGCCAGCACCTCGGCCTTCGGGACTAGCTCCTACAATGAGCAGTTCTTC.

This clonotype was detected ten times or more. Possible read error: a much larger clone is one base away. The J gene is TRBJ1-1, the V gene TRBV10-3; D is uncertain. From germline, CDR1 is ENHRY and CDR2 SYGVKD. The CDR3 is 12 amino acids. The CDR3 protein is CTISERDTEAFF. The CDR3 nucleotides read TGTACCATCAGTGAGCGCGACACTGAAGCTTTCTTT.

With regard to this clonotype: At one end, the junction sequence differs from germline, possibly due to a read error. V usage is TRBV5-4 and J usage is TRBJ1-2; D unresolved. The CDR3 loop spans 13 amino acids. Germline V gene sequence: CDR1 SGHNT, CDR2 YYREEE (reference sequence). This CDR3 reads CASTLVRGYGYTF. CDR3 coding DNA: TGTGCCAGCACCTTGGTCAGAGGCTATGGCTACACCTTC.

Points on this clonotype: One base away lies a much larger clone, so this may be a sequencing read error. The CDR3 DNA sequence: TGTGCCAGCAGCCATGGACAGGGGAATTATGGCTACACCTTC. Encoded protein: CASSHGQGNYGYTF. The rearrangement joins TRBV7-9 to TRBJ1-2, with 9 bases lining up with TRBD1. Trimming removed 5 bases from V and 5 bases from J; junction bases left unmatched: 6. CDR3 length: 14 residues. The germline V gene encodes CDR1 SEHNR and CDR2 FQNEAQ (reference sequence). Complete variable domain (other parts from reference TRBV7-9 and TRBJ1-2): DTGVSQNPRHKITKRGQNVTFRCDPISEHNRLYWYRQTLGQGPEFLTYFQNEAQLEKSRLLSDRFSAERPKGSFSTLEIQRTEQGDSAMYLCASSHGQGNYGYTFGSGTRLTVV.

This sequence joins TRBV6-2 or TRBV6-3 and TRBJ2-3; D remains ambiguous. CDR1 and CDR2 (germline): MNHEY, SVGEGT. Trimming removed 11 bases from V and 3 bases from J, with 21 bases in between. This CDR3 region has 15 residues. CDR3: CAGNYRAPQTDTQYF. CDR3 nucleotides: TGTGCCGGCAATTACCGGGCCCCACAGACAGATACGCAGTATTTT.

Concerning this clonotype: No conserved phenylalanine or tryptophan is present at the end of the CDR3, so a read error is the likely explanation. The rearrangement uses TRBV6-2 or TRBV6-3 and TRBJ1-3, with unresolved D. The CDR3 is 16 amino acids. Germline V gives CDR1 MNHEY, CDR2 SVGEGT. CDR3 in amino acids: CASSYGREHSGNTIYY. DNA of the CDR3: TGTGCTAGCAGTTACGGGCGGGAACACTCTGGAAACACCATATATTAT.

With respect to this clonotype: This likely comes from a read error, as the CDR3 has no conserved phenylalanine or tryptophan at its end. The CDR3 DNA sequence: TGTGCCAGCAGTTTGGCCGGGGCAGTGAAGACCCAGTACCTC. Residues: CASSLAGAVKTQYL. The V gene is TRBV5-6, the J gene TRBJ2-5; TRBD1 or TRBD2 may be the D gene (5 bases each). There are 14 residues in the CDR3. Germline loops: CDR1 SGHDT, CDR2 YYEEEE.

As to this clonotype: One junction end disagrees with the germline gene, perhaps due to a read error. The genes are TRBV11-1 and TRBJ1-2; 8 bases line up with TRBD1. Germline CDR1 reads SGHAT; CDR2 reads FQDESV (reference sequence). This CDR3 contains 15 residues. The CDR3 coding sequence is TGTATCAGCAGCTTTCGGACAGGGATCTATTATGGTTACACCTTC. Translated, it gives CISSFRTGIYYGYTF. Combining the CDR3 with reference TRBV11-1 and TRBJ1-2 gives the whole variable domain EAEVAQSPRYKITEKSQAVAFWCDPISGHATLYWYRQILGQGPELLVQFQDESVVDDSQLPKDRFSAERLKGVDSTLKIQPAELGDSAMYLCISSFRTGIYYGYTFGSGTRLTVV.